A single sample is the source of the 15 T cell receptor beta chains below, sequenced in a study of human T cells and chemical hapten exposure. Specified time point: patch test 2, 6 weeks after DPC sensitization. Regarding treatment: therapeutic diphenylcyclopropenone sensitization with weekly scalp DPC. TCRdb reprocessed the RACE reads via MiXCR and lists one record per CDR3 protein. In the table there are tens of thousands of distinct CDR3 sequences, about a tenth of which are singletons. The sample in question was whole blood, obtained in connection with sensitization to the hapten diphenylcyclopropenone (DPC). The receptor set was obtained from a woman between 50 and 59 years old with alopecia areata. Some clones in this sample may be carry-over from other donors' samples.

This clonotype has at least ten counts. The chain recombines TRBV7-6 with TRBJ2-5; 13 nucleotides align to TRBD2. The germline CDR1 and CDR2 sequences are SGHVS and FNYEAQ. V was pared by 6 bases and J by 9 bases, with 10 bases of the junction left unmatched. This CDR3 has 15 residues. CDR3 nucleotides: TGTGCCAGCAGTTCCGGGACTAGCGGGACGGGGTCCCAGTACTTC. Residues: CASSSGTSGTGSQYF.

The genes are TRBV29-1 and TRBJ2-4; D is undetermined. Trimming stripped 7 bases from V and 0 bases from J, with 4 bases between. This CDR3 spans 11 amino acids. Germline V gene sequence: CDR1 SQVTM, CDR2 ANQGSEA. The CDR3, as DNA: TGCAGCGGGTTAGCCAAAAACATTCAGTACTTC. This codes for CSGLAKNIQYF.

This clonotype counts as medium-sized (0.01 to 0.1%). This chain uses TRBV27 with TRBJ2-1; 9 bases are shared with TRBD1. Trimming cost V 8 bases and J 9 bases; bases outside gene matches: 5. There are 12 residues in the CDR3. CDR1 MNHEY and CDR2 SMNVEV come from the germline V gene (reference sequence). As DNA, the CDR3 is TGTGCCAGCCAAACAGGGGGCGGTGAGCAGTTCTTC. It codes for CASQTGGGEQFF.

The sample holds one count of this clonotype. Germline and junction disagree at one end, which may indicate a read error. The rearrangement joins TRBV9 to TRBJ1-6; D uncertain. The CDR3 is made up of 13 amino acids. The V gene's germline CDR1 is SGDLS and CDR2 YYNGEE. The CDR3, as DNA: TGTGACAGCAGCGTAGCGTGGGATTCACCCCTCCACTTT. Translated, it gives CDSSVAWDSPLHF.

This clonotype showed up many times. This chain uses TRBV7-6 with TRBJ2-6, with 7 bases lining up with TRBD1. Germline-derived CDR1 and CDR2 are SGHVS and FNYEAQ. The ends lost 5 bases at V and 4 bases at J; junction bases unmatched: 11. The CDR3 is made up of 17 amino acids. CDR3 sequence reads: CASSGDRGPLGANVLTF. The CDR3 DNA reads TGTGCCAGCAGCGGGGACAGAGGTCCTCTGGGGGCCAACGTCCTGACTTTC.

The V gene is TRBV19, the J gene TRBJ1-2, with D possibly being TRBD1 (5 bases). Trimming took 4 bases from V and 3 from J, leaving 12 bases between them. CDR3 length: 14 residues. Germline V CDR1 and CDR2: LNHDA, SQIVND (reference sequence). The chain's CDR3 is CASSRGVGDYGYTF. The CDR3 region has the DNA TGTGCCAGTAGTAGGGGCGTGGGGGACTATGGCTACACCTTC.

V gene TRBV7-2 combines with J gene TRBJ2-7; D not resolved. The CDR3 runs 14 residues. Germline CDR1 and CDR2: SGHTA and FQGNSA. V lost 1 base and J lost 0, with 7 bases in between. The CDR3 coding sequence is TGTGCCAGCAGCTTAGGTAGCCACTCCTACGAGCAGTACTTC. Translated: CASSLGSHSYEQYF.

In this sample, this clonotype turned up many times. This sequence joins TRBV15 and TRBJ2-1, with D unclear. This CDR3 is 13 amino acids long. V was trimmed by 1 base and J by 8 bases, leaving 9 bases between them. The V gene's germline CDR1 is LNHNV and CDR2 YYDKDF (reference sequence). CDR3 in DNA: TGTGCCACCAGCAGAGCCGGTACCCATGAGCAGTTCTTC. It codes for CATSRAGTHEQFF.

The rearrangement joins TRBV19 to TRBJ2-1; 8 bases are shared with TRBD1. CDR3 length equals 12 residues. V was pared by 7 bases and J by 7 bases, with 3 bases of the junction left unmatched. Germline V CDR1 and CDR2: LNHDA, SQIVND (reference sequence). DNA for the CDR3: TGTGCCAGTAACGACAGGGGAAATGAGCAGTTCTTC. Translating gives CASNDRGNEQFF.

This clonotype was detected only a few times. This chain connects TRBV5-1 to TRBJ1-1; 8 nucleotides align to TRBD1. This CDR3 contains 13 residues. Trimming cost V 3 bases and J 6 bases; bases outside gene matches: 4. Germline-derived CDR1 and CDR2 are SGHRS and YFSETQ. CDR3 region: CASSYSRGPEAFF. In DNA form, the CDR3 reads TGCGCCAGCAGCTATTCCAGGGGGCCTGAAGCTTTCTTT.

This clonotype has ten or more counts. V and J are TRBV30 and TRBJ2-7, with D uncertain. Germline CDR1 GTSNPN, CDR2 SVGIG (reference sequence). The CDR3 covers 12 residues. The ends were cut back, 3 bases at V and 1 base at J, with 7 bases in the middle. The CDR3 coding sequence is TGTGCCTGGAGCACGGGTTCCTACGAGCAGTACTTC. Its translation: CAWSTGSYEQYF.

V usage is TRBV6-1 and J usage is TRBJ2-7; weak D call: TRBD2 (6 bases). CDR1 is MNHNS, CDR2 SASEGT, per germline. The ends were cut back, 7 bases at V and 2 bases at J, with 18 bases in the middle. The CDR3 extends over 15 amino acids. CDR3 nucleotide sequence: TGTGCCAGCATCCTGAGTGGGGGGATCCCCTACGAGCAGTACTTC. Translated: CASILSGGIPYEQYF.

This clonotype was detected many times. The chain joins TRBV28 to TRBJ2-1; D is unclear. Germline lookup yields CDR1 MDHEN and CDR2 SYDVKM. The V and J ends lost 4 bases and 6 bases respectively, with 4 bases between them. The CDR3 is made up of 11 amino acids. The CDR3 region has the DNA TGTGCCAGCAGTTCATTCAATGAGCAGTTCTTC. Translation: CASSSFNEQFF.

This clonotype was picked up a small number of times. V usage is TRBV6-1 and J usage is TRBJ2-1; D perhaps matches TRBD1 (6 bases). V was pared by 4 bases and J by 7 bases, with 14 bases between. This CDR3 spans 14 amino acids. Germline CDR1 is MNHNS and CDR2 is SASEGT. The DNA of the CDR3 is TGTGCCAGCAGTGCCGGGACACAGGCGAATGAGCAGTTCTTC. Protein: CASSAGTQANEQFF.

This clonotype was seen ten or more times. The rearrangement uses TRBV19 and TRBJ1-1, with D hard to call. V was pared by 3 bases and J by 5 bases, with 10 bases between. CDR3 length: 13 amino acids. Germline loops: CDR1 LNHDA, CDR2 SQIVND (reference sequence). The CDR3 loop reads CASSITGQTEAFF. The CDR3 bases are TGTGCCAGTAGTATCACCGGGCAAACTGAAGCTTTCTTT.